The 18 T cell receptor beta chains reported below all come from one sample, sequenced in a study of shared clonotypes between healthy human individuals (TCRdb year 2020). Preparation of the library involved the immunoSEQ multiplex PCR assay. The clones in this table, taken by TCRdb from immuneACCESS, are in-frame only. Not every clone is retained; where verified, under half of the shortfall comes from an unresolved V gene, and the cause of the rest is unknown. The sample includes 550,000 to 850,000 clones, with 55% to 75% observed a single time. Jointly, the top ten make up less than 2% of the sample. The sample comprised memory CD4+ T cells sorted from blood. What the cell subset or site label conveys for this sample: CD45RA-negative fraction. The origin of the receptors is a woman in her thirties in good health.

This clone occurred a few times. The V call is TRBV7-2, the J call TRBJ1-2; D is perhaps TRBD1 (5 bases). This CDR3 is built from 14 residues. The ends were cut back, 5 bases at V and 4 bases at J, with 14 bases in the middle. Germline CDR1 and CDR2: SGHTA and FQGNSA. The CDR3 bases are TGTGCCAGCAGCCCAGCGGGACCCTCCTATGGCTACACCTTC. Encoded protein: CASSPAGPSYGYTF.

This sequence joins TRBV2 and TRBJ2-5; no clear D. V gave up 5 bases and J gave up 5 bases, with 15 bases separating them. The CDR3 covers 14 residues. Looked up from germline, CDR1 is SNHLY and CDR2 is FYNNEI. Here the CDR3 DNA reads TGTGCCAGCAGTCCCGTCCTTAGGCGGGAGACCCAGTACTTC. Protein product: CASSPVLRRETQYF.

This chain joins TRBV28 and TRBJ2-7; TRBD2 matches 9 bases. Germline V CDR1 and CDR2: MDHEN, SYDVKM. Losses at the gene ends were 6 bases for V and 1 base for J; bases not matched to a gene: 13. CDR3 length: 17 residues. The CDR3 reads CASRSPSSAGGSYEQYF. CDR3 bases: TGTGCCAGCAGGTCCCCCTCGTCAGCGGGAGGTTCCTACGAGCAGTACTTC.

The chain has TRBV10-3 and TRBJ1-2; D is uncertain. Germline-derived CDR1 and CDR2 are ENHRY and SYGVKD. V was trimmed by 8 bases and J by 2 bases, leaving 9 bases between them. This CDR3 has 12 residues. The CDR3 bases are TGTGCCATCTTCGGTGTAAACTATGGCTACACCTTC. Its protein is CAIFGVNYGYTF.

This chain joins TRBV25-1 and TRBJ2-1; 9 bases align to TRBD1. CDR3 length equals 18 residues. Germline V gene sequence: CDR1 MGHDK, CDR2 SYGVNS. Trimming at V came to 3 bases and at J to 4 bases, leaving 13 bases not matched to a gene. The CDR3 nucleotides are TGTGCCAGCAGTGATCGCCGGGACAGGGACATCCCATACAATGAGCAGTTCTTC. It is translated as CASSDRRDRDIPYNEQFF.

This chain uses TRBV2 with TRBJ1-2; perhaps TRBD1 as D (5 bases). With 2 bases removed from V and 8 bases from J, the gap between germline ends came to 12 bases. The CDR3 runs to 13 residues. CDR1 and CDR2 (germline): SNHLY, FYNNEI. CDR3 in DNA: TGTGCCAGCAGTGAATGGGGGTCAGGAGGCTACACCTTC. Protein sequence: CASSEWGSGGYTF.

The chain recombines TRBV5-4 with TRBJ1-2; 10 bases match TRBD1. The V and J ends lost 9 bases and 3 bases, in that order; junction bases with no gene match: 2. Looked up from germline, CDR1 is SGHNT and CDR2 is YYREEE (reference sequence). This CDR3 contains 12 residues. This CDR3 reads CAMDRGDYGYTF. The DNA of the CDR3 is TGTGCCATGGACAGGGGGGACTATGGCTACACCTTC.

This clone has a handful of counts. This rearrangement joins TRBV30 to TRBJ2-5, with 10 bases matching TRBD1. With 8 bases clipped from V and 2 bases from J, the junction kept 5 bases outside the gene matches. Germline V gene lookup returns CDR1 GTSNPN and CDR2 SVGIG (reference sequence). This CDR3 has 13 residues. The DNA of the CDR3 is TGTGCCGGCGACAGGGGGCAACAAGAGACCCAGTACTTC. Protein sequence: CAGDRGQQETQYF.

With respect to this clone: This sequence is one base from a far larger clone and is likely a read error. This same CDR3 is encoded by further DNA sequences in the sample. The chain has TRBV5-1 and TRBJ2-7; 9 bases are a match to TRBD1. Germline CDR1 is SGHRS and CDR2 is YFSETQ. The CDR3 is 16 amino acids. The CDR3 loop reads CASSLASGTGIYEQYF. The CDR3 bases are TGTGCCAGCAGCTTAGCCTCCGGGACAGGGATTTACGAGCAGTACTTC.

This clone was detected only a few times. The chain employs TRBV6-1 and TRBJ2-1; D might be TRBD1 (5 bases). CDR1 MNHNS and CDR2 SASEGT come from the germline V gene. The CDR3 is 12 amino acids. With 2 bases removed from V and 15 bases from J, the gap between germline ends came to 14 bases. CDR3 sequence (DNA): TGTGCCAGCAGTGAACCCTGGACACGGTCGTTCTTC. This encodes CASSEPWTRSFF.

The V gene is TRBV27, the J gene TRBJ2-1; 7 nucleotides align to TRBD1. Per germline, CDR1 MNHEY and CDR2 SMNVEV (reference sequence). The CDR3 covers 13 residues. Unmatched junction bases numbered 4, after V lost 5 bases and J lost 6 bases. The CDR3 sequence: CASSTRQGNEQFF. The DNA of the CDR3 is TGTGCCAGCAGTACAAGACAGGGCAATGAGCAGTTCTTC.

This chain connects TRBV19 to TRBJ1-5; D remains ambiguous. The CDR3 loop spans 15 amino acids. Germline CDR1 is LNHDA and CDR2 is SQIVND (reference sequence). Trimming cost V 3 bases and J 0 bases, with 9 bases left between them. CDR3 amino acids: CASSIVGYSNQPQHF. The DNA of the CDR3 is TGTGCCAGTAGTATTGTGGGTTATAGCAATCAGCCCCAGCATTTT. The entire variable domain, with the rest obtained from reference TRBV19 and TRBJ1-5, is as follows: DGGITQSPKYLFRKEGQNVTLSCEQNLNHDAMYWYRQDPGQGLRLIYYSQIVNDFQKGDIAEGYSVSREKKESFPLTVTSAQKNPTAFYLCASSIVGYSNQPQHFGDGTRLSIL.

V usage is TRBV5-1 and J usage is TRBJ2-5; either TRBD1 or TRBD2 may fit D (7 bases each). This CDR3 has 17 amino acids. Germline loops: CDR1 SGHRS, CDR2 YFSETQ. Trimming stripped 0 bases from V and 5 bases from J, with 20 bases between. CDR3 sequence (DNA): TGCGCCAGCAGCTTGGGCCCCCGCGGCAGGGGGGGGGAGACCCAGTACTTC. Translation gives CASSLGPRGRGGETQYF.

This chain links TRBV28 with TRBJ2-3; no definite D call. The V end was cut by 2 bases, the J end by 0 bases, with 6 bases between. This CDR3 has 14 residues. The germline CDR1 and CDR2 sequences are MDHEN and SYDVKM. The CDR3 region is CASSLVGSTDTQYF. Here the CDR3 DNA reads TGTGCCAGCAGTTTAGTGGGTAGCACAGATACGCAGTATTTT.

The gene calls are TRBV7-6 and TRBJ2-3, with D tentatively TRBD1 (6 bases). Germline V gene sequence: CDR1 SGHVS, CDR2 FNYEAQ. The CDR3 runs to 16 residues. Trimming stripped 5 bases from V and 4 bases from J, with 19 bases between. The CDR3 sequence is CASSPYQGNRADTQYF. In DNA form, the CDR3 reads TGTGCCAGCAGCCCTTATCAGGGGAATCGTGCAGATACGCAGTATTTT.

This clone has only a few counts. Written as DNA, the CDR3 is TGTGCCAGCAGCACAGAGATACCGAACACTGAAGCTTTCTTT. Its translation is CASSTEIPNTEAFF. The J gene is TRBJ1-1, the V gene TRBV7-8; D is uncertain. V lost 5 bases and J 1 base, leaving 11 bases between the germline ends. The germline V gene encodes CDR1 SGHVS and CDR2 FQNEAQ. The CDR3 has 14 residues.

This clone was observed a few times. J is TRBJ2-5 and V is TRBV5-6; possible D gene TRBD2, 7 bases. This CDR3 spans 14 amino acids. The germline gives CDR1 SGHDT, CDR2 YYEEEE. Between the trimmed V and J ends, which lost 4 bases and 2 bases, there was a span of 12 bases. The CDR3 nucleotides read TGTGCCAGCAGCACAGCGGGACAACAAGAGACCCAGTACTTC. Translation gives CASSTAGQQETQYF.

This clone was seen repeatedly, ten times or more. This chain joins TRBV7-3 and TRBJ2-3; 10 bases are shared with TRBD2. Trimming removed 0 bases from V and 6 bases from J; junction bases left unmatched: 9. CDR1 and CDR2 (germline): SGHTA, FQGTGA. The CDR3 consists of 17 residues. The CDR3 DNA sequence: TGTGCCAGCAGCTTAACAGTGGTAGCGGGAGGATTCGATACGCAGTATTTT. Translation: CASSLTVVAGGFDTQYF. Full variable domain (outside the CDR3, taken from reference TRBV7-3 and TRBJ2-3): GAGVSQTPSNKVTEKGKYVELRCDPISGHTALYWYRQSLGQGPEFLIYFQGTGAADDSGLPNDRFFAVRPEGSVSTLKIQRTERGDSAVYLCASSLTVVAGGFDTQYFGPGTRLTVL.